This T cell receptor (beta chain) is drawn from a study of PD-1 blockade in mismatch repair-deficient tumors. Notes on the study in general: Tumor-resident clones, often undetectable pretreatment in blood, expanded then contracted after pembrolizumab.

Of note for this clone: Its specificity is not known.

The CDR3 totals 17 residues. Trimming removed 0 bases from V and 5 bases from J; junction bases left unmatched: 11. Germline CDR1 and CDR2: SGHNT and YYREEE (reference sequence). All patients were mismatch repair deficient, assessed by either PCR or immunohistochemistry. The TCR-sequenced patients were three responders to pembrolizumab. TCRdb's table, derived via immunoSEQ multiplex PCR, lists solely in-frame clones and lacks some. The repertoire holds roughly 130,000 clones, 88% seen once, with 12% in the top ten. This specimen consisted of peripheral blood, obtained approximately 72 weeks after starting pembrolizumab. The receptor comes from an adult with mismatch repair-deficient cancer. This chain connects TRBV5-4 to TRBJ2-5; 9 bases map to TRBD1. The CDR3 reads CASSLDWSDRGGETQYF. DNA of the CDR3: TGTGCCAGCAGCTTGGACTGGTCCGACAGGGGGGGGGAGACCCAGTACTTC.